These 8 T cell receptor beta chains were all obtained from the same sample, sequenced in a study of CD8 T cells in Susac syndrome. After extraction with the RNeasy kit, 0.5 to 1 ug of the RNA was reverse transcribed using random hexamers. TCRdb redid the calling of the immunoSEQ multiplex PCR reads with MiXCR, one entry per CDR3 protein. The profile shows about 150,000 distinct CDR3 sequences, approximately 95% of them singletons. Input material: CD4+ T cells from PBMCs. These receptor sequences come from a human donor in good health.

The table lists this clonotype with a count of one. This chain links TRBV6-5 with TRBJ1-1; D gene uncertain. V was shortened by 3 bases and J by 1 base, with 9 bases between the two germline ends. There are 14 residues in the CDR3. The germline CDR1 and CDR2 sequences are MNHEY and SVGAGI. The CDR3 region is CASSYGERNTEAFF. The CDR3 bases are TGTGCCAGCAGTTATGGGGAGAGGAACACTGAAGCTTTCTTT.

J is TRBJ2-5 and V is TRBV2, with D hard to call. From germline, CDR1 is SNHLY and CDR2 FYNNEI. The CDR3 spans 10 residues. V lost 7 bases and J lost 5, with 5 bases in between. The CDR3 coding sequence is TGTGCCAGCAAGGATGAGACCCAGTACTTC. Translating it yields CASKDETQYF.

The chain has TRBV20-1 and TRBJ2-7; D could derive from TRBD1 or TRBD2 (6 bases each). V was shortened by 5 bases and J by 7 bases, with 18 bases between the two germline ends. This CDR3 region has 13 residues. The germline CDR1 and CDR2 sequences are DFQATT and SNEGSKA (reference sequence). The CDR3 DNA reads TGCAGTGCTTCCCAGGGCGGAGGGGGGGAGCAGTACTTC. This sequence encodes CSASQGGGGEQYF.

This sequence joins TRBV10-1 and TRBJ2-3; D gene ambiguous. The germline V gene has CDR1 WNHNN and CDR2 SYGVQD (reference sequence). Trimming took 2 bases from V and 5 from J, leaving 8 bases between them. This CDR3 region has 13 residues. The CDR3 bases are TGCGCCAGCAGTGAGAATTTGGGAGATACGCAGTATTTT. Protein: CASSENLGDTQYF.

The V call is TRBV3-1, the J call TRBJ2-7; D may be TRBD2 (5 bases). CDR1 is LGHDT, CDR2 YNNKEL, per germline (reference sequence). V lost 3 bases and J 4 bases, leaving 16 bases between the germline ends. The CDR3 contains 15 residues. For the CDR3, the DNA is TGTGCCAGCAGCCACGAACTAGGTATCAAATACGAGCAGTACTTC. Translated: CASSHELGIKYEQYF.

The chain links TRBV30 to TRBJ2-2, with 9 positions matching TRBD2. V was pared by 7 bases and J by 5 bases, with 8 bases of the junction left unmatched. CDR3 length equals 14 residues. Germline loops: CDR1 GTSNPN, CDR2 SVGIG (reference sequence). In nucleotides, the CDR3 is TGTGCCTATTTCACTAGCGGGTGGACCGGGGAGCTGTTTTTT. It encodes CAYFTSGWTGELFF.

The V call is TRBV20-1, the J call TRBJ2-1, with 9 bases that match TRBD2. The germline gives CDR1 DFQATT, CDR2 SNEGSKA (reference sequence). The CDR3 extends over 15 amino acids. V lost 0 bases to trimming and J lost 6 bases; unmatched junction nucleotides: 6. The CDR3 DNA reads as TGCAGTGCTAGAGATCCCCGGCGGGAGGGCAATGAGCAGTTCTTC. Amino acids: CSARDPRREGNEQFF.

The chain joins TRBV6-2 or TRBV6-3 to TRBJ1-5; tentatively, D is TRBD1 (5 bases). V was shortened by 0 bases and J by 4 bases, with 16 bases between the two germline ends. The CDR3 sequence is 17 residues long. Germline loops: CDR1 MNHEY, CDR2 SVGEGT. For the CDR3, the DNA is TGTGCCAGCAGTTACTCGATCAGGGTTGGCCGAAATCAGCCCCAGCATTTT. It translates to CASSYSIRVGRNQPQHF.